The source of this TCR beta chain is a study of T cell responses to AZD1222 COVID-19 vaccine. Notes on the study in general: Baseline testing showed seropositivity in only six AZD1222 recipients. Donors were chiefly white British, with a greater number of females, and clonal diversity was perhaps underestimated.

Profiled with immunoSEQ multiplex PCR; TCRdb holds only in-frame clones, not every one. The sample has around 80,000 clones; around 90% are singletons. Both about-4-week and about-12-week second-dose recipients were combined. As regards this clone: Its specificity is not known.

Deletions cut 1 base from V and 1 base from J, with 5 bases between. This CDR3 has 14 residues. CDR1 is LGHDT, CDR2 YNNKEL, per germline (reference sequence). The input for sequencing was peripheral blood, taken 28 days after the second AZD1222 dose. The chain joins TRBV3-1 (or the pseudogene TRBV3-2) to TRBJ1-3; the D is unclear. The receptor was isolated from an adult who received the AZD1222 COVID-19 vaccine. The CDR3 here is CASSQGPSGNTIYF. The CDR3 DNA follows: TGTGCCAGCAGCCAAGGGCCTTCTGGAAACACCATATATTTT.